Below, 28 T cell receptor beta chains from the same sample are listed, as sequenced in a study of blood T cell repertoires in COVID-19. The assay was immunoSEQ multiplex PCR, and TCRdb's table has in-frame clones only and misses some. This sample carries over 400,000 clones, approximately 85% of them seen once, and the ten largest clones take about 3.2%. Sequences were obtained from peripheral blood. All receptors come from a human donor in a cohort sampled during active COVID-19.

The chain couples TRBV5-1 to TRBJ2-7; TRBD1 matches 11 bases. With 5 bases clipped from V and 0 bases from J, the junction kept 4 bases outside the gene matches. The CDR3 spans 15 residues. Per the germline V gene, CDR1 is SGHRS and CDR2 is YFSETQ. The CDR3 DNA follows: TGCGCCAGCAGTTCCGGGACAGGGGGCTCCTACGAGCAGTACTTC. Amino acids: CASSSGTGGSYEQYF.

CDR3 sequence reads: CASSKGTSGRGQETQYF. The CDR3 coding sequence is TGCGCCAGCAGCAAAGGGACTAGCGGGAGGGGCCAAGAGACCCAGTACTTC. The chain couples TRBV5-1 to TRBJ2-5; TRBD2 matches at 16 bases. Losses at the gene ends were 4 bases for V and 1 base for J; bases not matched to a gene: 4. There are 17 residues in the CDR3. Germline CDR1 reads SGHRS; CDR2 reads YFSETQ.

The chain couples TRBV7-6 to TRBJ2-1; TRBD2 aligns across 11 bases. Losses at the gene ends were 5 bases for V and 7 bases for J; bases not matched to a gene: 10. Per the germline V gene, CDR1 is SGHVS and CDR2 is FNYEAQ. This CDR3 has 16 amino acids. CDR3 DNA: TGTGCCAGCAGCCCCGTAGCGGGAGGGCCATCGAATGAGCAGTTCTTC. It translates to CASSPVAGGPSNEQFF. The whole variable domain, filled in from reference TRBV7-6 and TRBJ2-1, reads GAGVSQSPRYKVTKRGQDVALRCDPISGHVSLYWYRQALGQGPEFLTYFNYEAQQDKSGLPNDRFSAERPEGSISTLTIQRTEQRDSAMYRCASSPVAGGPSNEQFFGPGTRLTVL.

J is TRBJ2-7 and V is TRBV7-9; D may be TRBD1 (6 bases). Between the trimmed V and J ends, which lost 5 bases and 6 bases, there was a span of 14 bases. CDR1 and CDR2 from the germline V gene are SEHNR and FQNEAQ (reference sequence). The CDR3 runs to 13 residues. CDR3 bases: TGTGCCAGCAGCGACCAGGGGTTTTCCGAGCAGTACTTC. Protein: CASSDQGFSEQYF.

This clone has a handful of counts. The rearrangement links TRBV19 to TRBJ1-6; no reliable D call. The ends were cut back, 3 bases at V and 6 bases at J, with 12 bases in the middle. Looked up from germline, CDR1 is LNHDA and CDR2 is SQIVND (reference sequence). There are 15 residues in the CDR3. CDR3 amino acids: CASSMNGLINSPLHF. The DNA of the CDR3 is TGTGCCAGTAGTATGAATGGGCTAATTAATTCACCCCTCCACTTT.

J is TRBJ1-5 and V is TRBV5-6, with D possibly TRBD1 on 5 matching bases. Per germline, CDR1 SGHDT and CDR2 YYEEEE. The CDR3 spans 14 residues. Trimming shortened V by 2 bases and J by 4 bases, and 10 bases separated the two germline ends. The CDR3 protein is CASSLRQINQPQHF. CDR3 sequence (DNA): TGTGCCAGCAGCTTACGACAGATTAATCAGCCCCAGCATTTT.

The J gene is TRBJ1-1, the V gene TRBV3-1 (or the pseudogene TRBV3-2), with D possibly TRBD1 on 6 matching bases. Trimming cost V 7 bases and J 1 base, with 13 bases left between them. Germline V gene data show CDR1 as LGHDT and CDR2 as YNNKEL (reference sequence). The CDR3 length is 14 residues. This CDR3 is CASTPTRGNTEAFF. CDR3 bases: TGTGCCAGCACTCCCACCAGGGGGAACACTGAAGCTTTCTTT.

This clone was counted ten times or more. This specimen includes other DNA sequences encoding the same CDR3. The V call is TRBV7-3, the J call TRBJ2-1, with 8 bases lining up with TRBD2. V gave up 5 bases and J gave up 5 bases; unmatched junction bases: 8. Germline CDR1 SGHTA, CDR2 FQGTGA. This CDR3 is 15 amino acids long. CDR3 sequence: CASSPTSGKDNEQFF. CDR3 sequence (DNA): TGTGCCAGCAGCCCAACTAGCGGAAAAGACAATGAGCAGTTCTTC.

The chain links TRBV18 to TRBJ2-7; 10 bases fit TRBD2. The CDR3 has 16 amino acids. The ends lost 0 bases at V and 2 bases at J; junction bases unmatched: 4. Germline CDR1 reads KGHSH; CDR2 reads LQKENI. The chain's CDR3 is CASSPPTSGLTYEQYF. CDR3 DNA sequence: TGTGCCAGCTCACCACCGACTAGCGGGCTTACCTACGAGCAGTACTTC.

CDR3 loop: CASSLGSLPNTEAFF. The CDR3 bases are TGTGCCAGCAGTTTAGGCTCCTTGCCTAACACTGAAGCTTTCTTT. The J gene is TRBJ1-1, the V gene TRBV28; D is uncertain. The V gene's germline CDR1 is MDHEN and CDR2 SYDVKM. The CDR3 totals 15 residues. V was pared by 2 bases and J by 2 bases, with 12 bases between.

This clone has just one count. The V call is TRBV7-9, the J call TRBJ2-7; the D gene is possibly TRBD2 (6 bases). Trimming took off 0 bases at V and 0 bases at J, with 9 bases between the two ends. Germline V gives CDR1 SEHNR, CDR2 FQNEAQ (reference sequence). The length of the CDR3 is 15 residues. DNA of the CDR3: TGTGCCAGCAGCTTAGCGGGGGGACCCTCCTACGAGCAGTACTTC. Translating gives CASSLAGGPSYEQYF.

The chain links TRBV5-1 to TRBJ2-7; maybe TRBD1 (5 bases). Germline V CDR1 and CDR2: SGHRS, YFSETQ. V lost 4 bases to trimming and J lost 0 bases, with 11 bases between them. This CDR3 comprises 14 residues. The CDR3 reads CASSTGPSSYEQYF. The CDR3 coding sequence is TGCGCCAGCAGCACAGGTCCTTCCTCCTACGAGCAGTACTTC.

The chain employs TRBV19 and TRBJ2-5; D gene uncertain. Germline V gene sequence: CDR1 LNHDA, CDR2 SQIVND (reference sequence). The ends were cut back, 7 bases at V and 2 bases at J, with 11 bases in the middle. The CDR3 sequence is 13 residues long. The CDR3 loop reads CASTSRLQETQYF. In DNA, the CDR3 is TGTGCCAGTACCTCGCGACTTCAAGAGACCCAGTACTTC.

In its sample, this clone was seen a few times. This rearrangement joins TRBV6-1 to TRBJ1-3, with a weak D call TRBD1 (6 bases). The germline V gene has CDR1 MNHNS and CDR2 SASEGT. The CDR3 runs to 16 residues. V lost 4 bases and J 1 base, leaving 14 bases between the germline ends. The CDR3 DNA reads as TGTGCCAGCAGTGTCGGGGGGACACTTTCTGGAAACACCATATATTTT. Residues: CASSVGGTLSGNTIYF.

This chain joins TRBV9 and TRBJ2-3; TRBD2 agrees at 7 bases. The V gene end was trimmed by 0 bases and the J gene end by 0 bases; junction bases not matched to a gene: 4. The germline gives CDR1 SGDLS, CDR2 YYNGEE. The CDR3 extends over 16 amino acids. The CDR3 DNA sequence: TGTGCCAGCAGCGTAGATGCTAGCGGAAGCACAGATACGCAGTATTTT. It encodes CASSVDASGSTDTQYF.

The rearrangement uses TRBV10-3 and TRBJ2-6; 7 bases are shared with TRBD1. CDR3 length equals 15 residues. The germline CDR1 and CDR2 sequences are ENHRY and SYGVKD. J gave up 1 base and V 6 bases, and 3 bases lay outside the gene matches. CDR3 amino acids: CAIRGGASGANVLTF. The CDR3 DNA sequence: TGTGCCATCAGAGGGGGCGCTTCTGGGGCCAACGTCCTGACTTTC.

The J gene is TRBJ2-7, the V gene TRBV15; TRBD2 aligns across 10 bases. V was pared by 5 bases and J by 5 bases, with 15 bases of the junction left unmatched. Germline V gene lookup returns CDR1 LNHNV and CDR2 YYDKDF (reference sequence). The CDR3 sequence is 17 residues long. CDR3 in amino acids: CATSLLGLPAGGDEQYF. CDR3 nucleotides: TGTGCCACCAGCCTTCTCGGATTGCCAGCGGGAGGGGACGAGCAGTACTTC. Supplemented by reference TRBV15 and TRBJ2-7, the full variable domain reads DAMVIQNPRYQVTQFGKPVTLSCSQTLNHNVMYWYQQKSSQAPKLLFHYYDKDFNNEADTPDNFQSRRPNTSFCFLDIRSPGLGDTAMYLCATSLLGLPAGGDEQYFGPGTRLTVT.

The rearrangement links TRBV27 to TRBJ1-2, with TRBD1 matching over 9 bases. The CDR3 extends over 12 amino acids. V lost 8 bases and J lost 6; bases outside the gene matches: 4. Germline V gene data show CDR1 as MNHEY and CDR2 as SMNVEV (reference sequence). The CDR3 region is CASSGQGHGYTF. The CDR3 coding sequence is TGTGCCAGCTCCGGACAGGGGCATGGCTACACCTTC.

The genes are TRBV19 and TRBJ2-7, with D maybe TRBD2 (6 bases). V was clipped by 3 bases and J by 3 bases, with 12 bases between them. Germline CDR1 and CDR2: LNHDA and SQIVND (reference sequence). The CDR3 consists of 14 residues. The CDR3 sequence: CASSMGGRVYEQYF. The CDR3 nucleotides are TGTGCCAGTAGTATGGGGGGAAGGGTCTACGAGCAGTACTTC. The full variable domain, its missing parts supplied by reference TRBV19 and TRBJ2-7, is DGGITQSPKYLFRKEGQNVTLSCEQNLNHDAMYWYRQDPGQGLRLIYYSQIVNDFQKGDIAEGYSVSREKKESFPLTVTSAQKNPTAFYLCASSMGGRVYEQYFGPGTRLTVT.

The CDR3 protein is CASTRLGQRYEQYF. The CDR3 DNA reads as TGTGCCAGCACCCGGCTGGGACAAAGGTACGAGCAGTACTTC. This rearrangement joins TRBV28 to TRBJ2-7; D is possibly TRBD1 (6 bases). Germline-derived CDR1 and CDR2 are MDHEN and SYDVKM. The CDR3 runs 14 residues. Trimming removed 7 bases at V and 4 bases at J, with 17 bases between. The whole variable domain, filled in from reference TRBV28 and TRBJ2-7, reads DVKVTQSSRYLVKRTGEKVFLECVQDMDHENMFWYRQDPGLGLRLIYFSYDVKMKEKGDIPEGYSVSREKKERFSLILESASTNQTSMYLCASTRLGQRYEQYFGPGTRLTVT.

The gene calls are TRBV3-1 (or the pseudogene TRBV3-2) and TRBJ2-5; D perhaps matches TRBD2 (5 bases). This CDR3 region has 16 residues. Germline CDR1 reads LGHDT; CDR2 reads YNNKEL (reference sequence). V lost 0 bases and J lost 5, with 16 bases in between. CDR3 residues: CASSQDRARGKETQYF. The CDR3 DNA is TGTGCCAGCAGCCAAGATCGAGCCCGAGGGAAGGAGACCCAGTACTTC.

This clone appeared a few times. The chain employs TRBV29-1 and TRBJ1-1, with 8 bases aligning to TRBD1. With 5 bases clipped from V and 11 bases from J, the junction kept 10 bases outside the gene matches. Germline-derived CDR1 and CDR2 are SQVTM and ANQGSEA. The CDR3 spans 12 residues. The CDR3 DNA follows: TGCAGCGTTCAGCAGGGGGCTCCTCGGGCTTTCTTT. Amino acids: CSVQQGAPRAFF.

This chain links TRBV10-2 with TRBJ2-3, with 9 nucleotides matching TRBD1. After removal of 6 bases from V and 7 bases from J, the junction contained 11 bases not matched to a gene. CDR3 size: 15 residues. In germline, CDR1 is WSHSY, CDR2 SAAADI. In DNA form, the CDR3 reads TGCGCCAGCAGATTGGGACAGGGTATGGGTAATACGCAGTATTTT. Its translation is CASRLGQGMGNTQYF.

This clone appeared a single time. The rearrangement links TRBV3-1 (or the pseudogene TRBV3-2) to TRBJ2-3; D is perhaps TRBD2 (6 bases). The germline V and J ends were trimmed by 7 bases and 2 bases, with 13 bases remaining between them. The CDR3 totals 14 residues. Per germline, CDR1 LGHDT and CDR2 YNNKEL (reference sequence). In DNA form, the CDR3 reads TGTGCCAGCACCTCAGGGAGGAACACAGATACGCAGTATTTT. Its translation: CASTSGRNTDTQYF.

This chain connects TRBV3-1 (or the pseudogene TRBV3-2) to TRBJ2-3; 7 bases match TRBD2. Germline CDR1 and CDR2: LGHDT and YNNKEL (reference sequence). The trim removed 4 bases at V and 0 bases at J, leaving 16 bases unmatched. CDR3 length: 19 amino acids. CDR3 loop: CASSPLGPAGPLSTDTQYF. Here the CDR3 DNA reads TGTGCCAGCAGCCCGTTGGGGCCAGCGGGGCCCTTGAGCACAGATACGCAGTATTTT.

This clone was counted a single time. The chain links TRBV5-5 to TRBJ2-1; the D gene is possibly TRBD2 (7 bases). Germline CDR1 and CDR2: SGHKS and YYEKEE (reference sequence). This CDR3 contains 18 residues. Between the trimmed V and J ends, which lost 1 base and 4 bases, there was a span of 21 bases. The DNA of the CDR3 is TGTGCCAGCAGCTTGCCGGGGGCAGGGAGGGAAATTTACAATGAGCAGTTCTTC. It encodes CASSLPGAGREIYNEQFF.

This chain connects TRBV12-3 or TRBV12-4 to TRBJ1-2; D unresolved. V gave up 3 bases and J gave up 4 bases, with 9 bases separating them. The CDR3 totals 13 residues. The CDR3 reads CASSFARIYGYTF. Written as DNA, the CDR3 is TGTGCCAGCAGTTTCGCGAGGATCTATGGCTACACCTTC.

The chain joins TRBV3-1 (or the pseudogene TRBV3-2) to TRBJ1-2; D possibly corresponds to TRBD1 (5 bases). This CDR3 is built from 12 residues. Trimming took off 3 bases at V and 10 bases at J, with 12 bases between the two ends. In germline, CDR1 is LGHDT, CDR2 YNNKEL (reference sequence). DNA for the CDR3: TGTGCCAGCAGCCAGGCAGGGCCTGACTACACCTTC. Translated: CASSQAGPDYTF.